Following are 25 T cell receptor beta chains from one sample sequenced in a study of PD-L1 blockade in urothelial cancer. Time point reported: pretreatment peripheral blood. Clones were read by immunoSEQ multiplex PCR, and TCRdb kept only the in-frame ones, dropping some. The data hold fewer than 95,000 clones, with 84% observed a single time. Here the sequenced sample was PBMCs, taken around atezolizumab (anti-PD-L1) treatment. The receptors shown here come from a man between 60 and 75 years old with urothelial cancer.

The V call is TRBV9, the J call TRBJ1-1, with D possibly TRBD1 on 5 matching bases. Per germline, CDR1 SGDLS and CDR2 YYNGEE. Trimming cost V 0 bases and J 0 bases, with 9 bases left between them. The CDR3 has 15 residues. As DNA, the CDR3 is TGTGCCAGCAGCGTAGACGGGGGTGTGAACACTGAAGCTTTCTTT. Amino acids: CASSVDGGVNTEAFF.

The chain links TRBV5-1 to TRBJ2-5; TRBD2 agrees at 14 bases. Germline CDR1 is SGHRS and CDR2 is YFSETQ. After removal of 0 bases from V and 1 base from J, the junction contained 5 bases not matched to a gene. CDR3 length: 18 amino acids. The CDR3 region is CASSLGLAGGSSQETQYF. The DNA of the CDR3 is TGCGCCAGCAGCTTGGGACTAGCGGGGGGGTCATCCCAAGAGACCCAGTACTTC.

V is TRBV5-6 and J is TRBJ1-2, with 9 bases that match TRBD1. Trimming took 7 bases from V and 3 from J; bases not matched to a gene: 7. Germline CDR1 is SGHDT and CDR2 is YYEEEE. The CDR3 sequence is 14 residues long. The CDR3 sequence is CASQQGAKDYGYTF. CDR3 DNA: TGTGCCAGCCAACAGGGGGCGAAGGACTATGGCTACACCTTC.

This sequence joins TRBV4-1 and TRBJ1-2; TRBD1 matches at 8 bases. The CDR3 has 15 amino acids. V lost 0 bases, J lost 5 bases, and 5 bases stayed unmatched. Looked up from germline, CDR1 is MGHRA and CDR2 is YSYEKL. In DNA, the CDR3 is TGCGCCAGCAGCCAAGATCGAGACAGGGGATATGGCTACACCTTC. It specifies CASSQDRDRGYGYTF.

The genes are TRBV6-1 and TRBJ2-1; tentatively, D is TRBD2 (6 bases). Looked up from germline, CDR1 is MNHNS and CDR2 is SASEGT. The germline V and J ends were trimmed by 6 bases and 7 bases, with 13 bases remaining between them. This CDR3 contains 13 residues. CDR3 amino acids: CASSLLALNEQFF. DNA for the CDR3: TGTGCCAGCAGCTTGCTAGCGCTAAATGAGCAGTTCTTC.

The rearrangement joins TRBV29-1 to TRBJ2-2, with 9 bases identical to TRBD1. With 5 bases clipped from V and 3 bases from J, the junction kept 7 bases outside the gene matches. This CDR3 comprises 15 residues. The germline CDR1 and CDR2 sequences are SQVTM and ANQGSEA. The CDR3 coding sequence is TGCAGCGTTCCCCGGGACAGGGTCGACACCGGGGAGCTGTTTTTT. This gives the protein CSVPRDRVDTGELFF.

The chain is built from TRBV4-2 and TRBJ2-2; 10 nucleotides align to TRBD1. Germline assignment: CDR1 LGHNA and CDR2 YNFKEQ. CDR3 length equals 15 residues. V lost 4 bases to trimming and J lost 3 bases; unmatched junction nucleotides: 2. This CDR3 is CASSRGTGDTGELFF. CDR3 nucleotides: TGTGCCAGCAGCCGAGGGACAGGGGACACCGGGGAGCTGTTTTTT.

The chain has TRBV4-3 and TRBJ2-1; a possible D gene is TRBD1 (6 bases). This CDR3 spans 18 amino acids. CDR1 is LGHNA and CDR2 is YSLEER in the germline V gene. The germline V and J ends were trimmed by 0 bases and 5 bases, with 20 bases remaining between them. Here the CDR3 reads CASSQDRGRGPNHNEQFF. The CDR3 DNA sequence: TGCGCCAGCAGCCAAGATAGAGGCAGGGGCCCAAACCACAATGAGCAGTTCTTC.

The V gene is TRBV29-1, the J gene TRBJ2-7; 8 nucleotides align to TRBD1. Unmatched junction bases numbered 6, after V lost 4 bases and J lost 7 bases. Germline CDR1 is SQVTM and CDR2 is ANQGSEA. The CDR3 extends over 12 amino acids. CDR3 nucleotides: TGCAGCGTTGGACAGGGGTTTGGAGAGCAGTACTTC. Amino acid sequence: CSVGQGFGEQYF.

This chain joins TRBV2 and TRBJ1-2; perhaps TRBD1 as D (6 bases). The V gene's germline CDR1 is SNHLY and CDR2 FYNNEI. Deletions cut 2 bases from V and 1 base from J, with 8 bases between. The CDR3 totals 14 residues. The CDR3 loop is CASSESRGNYGYTF. CDR3 bases: TGTGCCAGCAGTGAAAGCAGGGGTAACTATGGCTACACCTTC.

V gene TRBV2 combines with J gene TRBJ2-2, with a possible D match to TRBD2 (5 bases). V gave up 4 bases and J gave up 1 base, with 7 bases separating them. In germline, CDR1 is SNHLY, CDR2 FYNNEI. This CDR3 comprises 14 residues. The CDR3 loop reads CASSGGLNTGELFF. The DNA for the CDR3 is TGTGCCAGCAGTGGAGGACTGAACACCGGGGAGCTGTTTTTT.

V and J are TRBV5-1 and TRBJ2-3; D unclear. Germline CDR1 is SGHRS and CDR2 is YFSETQ. V was cut by 4 bases and J by 0 bases, with 12 bases left in between. The CDR3 spans 15 residues. CDR3: CASSPLVSSTDTQYF. Here the CDR3 DNA reads TGCGCCAGCAGCCCCCTCGTTTCTAGCACAGATACGCAGTATTTT. Full variable domain (remainder filled in from reference TRBV5-1 and TRBJ2-3): KAGVTQTPRYLIKTRGQQVTLSCSPISGHRSVSWYQQTPGQGLQFLFEYFSETQRNKGNFPGRFSGRQFSNSRSEMNVSTLELGDSALYLCASSPLVSSTDTQYFGPGTRLTVL.

The rearrangement uses TRBV19 and TRBJ2-7; D is unclear. Trimming took 5 bases from V and 3 from J, leaving 5 bases between them. Germline V gene data show CDR1 as LNHDA and CDR2 as SQIVND (reference sequence). The CDR3 runs 11 residues. The CDR3 DNA follows: TGTGCCAGTAGTGGCAACTACGAGCAGTACTTC. Translated: CASSGNYEQYF.

Concerning this clone itself: The CDR3 carries no conserved terminal phenylalanine or tryptophan, so it likely arises from a read error. The DNA is left out, because the CDR3 cannot be placed on it with certainty; the CDR3 is given as TCRdb lists it. This chain connects TRBV19 to TRBJ1-1; TRBD1 was called by the table and not checked on the DNA. 12 amino acids form the CDR3, both terminal residues included. Germline V gives CDR1 LNHDA, CDR2 SQIVND (reference sequence). CDR3 sequence: CASSIGTGREAI.

This clone was detected only a few times. V is TRBV12-5 and J is TRBJ1-1, with 8 nucleotides matching TRBD1. Trimming took 3 bases from V and 6 from J; bases not matched to a gene: 9. Germline CDR1 is LGHNT and CDR2 is FRNRAP. The CDR3 runs 15 residues. The CDR3 sequence: CASGLTGTGGPEAFF. The CDR3 coding sequence is TGTGCTAGTGGTTTAACCGGGACAGGAGGCCCTGAAGCTTTCTTT.

The chain links TRBV10-3 to TRBJ1-1, with a possible D match to TRBD1 (5 bases). Germline loops: CDR1 ENHRY, CDR2 SYGVKD. The CDR3 covers 14 residues. V shed 5 bases and J shed 2 bases, with 12 bases lying between them. CDR3: CAISPAGGNTEAFF. CDR3 DNA: TGTGCCATCAGTCCTGCGGGGGGTAACACTGAAGCTTTCTTT.

The chain couples TRBV9 to TRBJ2-3; 8 bases map to TRBD2. The CDR3 has 17 amino acids. Germline V lookup: CDR1 SGDLS, CDR2 YYNGEE. J lost 5 bases, V lost 0 bases, and 11 bases had no gene match. The CDR3 coding sequence is TGTGCCAGCAGCGTAGAAGCGGGAGTGATAGGAGTAGATACGCAGTATTTT. Amino acids: CASSVEAGVIGVDTQYF.

The chain uses TRBV5-6 and TRBJ2-5, with no clear D. Germline CDR1 SGHDT, CDR2 YYEEEE. The length of the CDR3 is 13 residues. The V and J ends lost 6 bases and 5 bases respectively, with 14 bases between them. Written as DNA, the CDR3 is TGTGCCAGCACTAAGACCCTGGAGGAGACCCAGTACTTC. Translation gives CASTKTLEETQYF. The full variable domain, rest sourced from reference TRBV5-6 and TRBJ2-5, is DAGVTQSPTHLIKTRGQQVTLRCSPKSGHDTVSWYQQALGQGPQFIFQYYEEEERQRGNFPDRFSGHQFPNYSSELNVNALLLGDSALYLCASTKTLEETQYFGPGTRLLVL.

The chain employs TRBV11-2 and TRBJ1-2, with 7 nucleotides matching TRBD1. Germline values: CDR1 SGHAT, CDR2 FQNNGV. V shed 5 bases and J 5 bases; nucleotides not matched to a gene: 8. The length of the CDR3 is 14 residues. CDR3 nucleotide sequence: TGTGCCAGCAGCACCGACAGGGTCCAATATGGCTACACCTTC. Its protein is CASSTDRVQYGYTF.

The rearrangement links TRBV15 to TRBJ2-3; D gene ambiguous. V was pared by 0 bases and J by 5 bases, with 6 bases between. Germline V gene data show CDR1 as LNHNV and CDR2 as YYDKDF (reference sequence). CDR3 length equals 13 residues. The CDR3 nucleotides read TGTGCCACCAGCAGAGAGGTCGGAGATACGCAGTATTTT. It codes for CATSREVGDTQYF.

This clone was seen just once. The chain has TRBV27 and TRBJ2-6; D possibly corresponds to TRBD2 (5 bases). Germline loops: CDR1 MNHEY, CDR2 SMNVEV (reference sequence). CDR3 length: 11 residues. Trimming left V 8 bases short and J 9 bases short, with 8 bases between. CDR3 in amino acids: CASGEINVLTF. The DNA for the CDR3 is TGTGCCAGCGGGGAGATCAACGTCCTGACTTTC.

The rearrangement uses TRBV7-9 and TRBJ2-2; tentatively, D is TRBD1 (6 bases). V shed 5 bases and J shed 1 base, with 8 bases lying between them. This CDR3 is built from 14 residues. Germline values: CDR1 SEHNR, CDR2 FQNEAQ (reference sequence). Here the CDR3 DNA reads TGTGCCAGCAGCCTGGGACAGAACACCGGGGAGCTGTTTTTT. The encoded protein is CASSLGQNTGELFF. Using reference TRBV7-9 and TRBJ2-2 for the parts outside the CDR3, the full variable domain is DTGVSQNPRHKITKRGQNVTFRCDPISEHNRLYWYRQTLGQGPEFLTYFQNEAQLEKSRLLSDRFSAERPKGSFSTLEIQRTEQGDSAMYLCASSLGQNTGELFFGEGSRLTVL.

The V and J genes are TRBV7-2 and TRBJ2-1; D not certain. CDR3 length: 12 residues. Germline values: CDR1 SGHTA, CDR2 FQGNSA. V was shortened by 5 bases and J by 9 bases, with 11 bases between the two germline ends. CDR3 nucleotide sequence: TGTGCCAGCAGCCTACGGGTAGGTGAGCAGTTCTTC. Its protein is CASSLRVGEQFF.

The chain carries TRBV4-2 and TRBJ2-1; 8 bases align to TRBD2. J lost 5 bases, V lost 0 bases, and 3 bases had no gene match. The CDR3 runs 15 residues. The germline CDR1 and CDR2 sequences are LGHNA and YNFKEQ. CDR3 residues: CASSQDWRGDNEQFF. Written as DNA, the CDR3 is TGTGCCAGCAGCCAAGACTGGCGGGGGGACAATGAGCAGTTCTTC.

The chain couples TRBV6-1 to TRBJ1-5; D is ambiguous. Germline CDR1 reads MNHNS; CDR2 reads SASEGT. The CDR3 extends over 15 amino acids. Deletions cut 2 bases from V and 1 base from J, with 9 bases between. The CDR3 here is CASSEKLWSNQPQHF. The CDR3 DNA sequence: TGTGCCAGCAGTGAAAAGCTCTGGAGCAATCAGCCCCAGCATTTT.